The rows below give T cell receptor beta chains drawn from one sample of a study of regulatory T cells in long-lasting Graves disease. One entry per CDR3 protein results from TCRdb running MiXCR on the multiplex PCR reads. The sample shows fewer than 400,000 distinct CDR3 sequences, around 20% of them seen only once. This material consisted of peripheral blood mononuclear cells (PBMCs), taken when the disease was refractory, from a patient treated with antithyroid drugs. These receptors were obtained from a female donor with Graves disease. Each CDR3 is given with its conserved first and last residue. A D gene is named only where the DNA matches it firmly. Only part of the rows carry a size: once, few, many, or a class if the clone is expanded.

>TRBD2|TRBJ2-7|TRBV7-9|-
CASSLSTGGPGEQYF
TGTGCCAGCAGCTTAAGCACGGGAGGGCCCGGCGAGCAGTACTTC
>-|TRBJ2-7|TRBV20-1|few
CSARLRPGSKSYEQYF
TGCAGTGCTAGACTCCGCCCTGGGAGTAAGTCCTACGAGCAGTACTTC
>-|TRBJ1-4|TRBV28|few
CASSSPRGGEEKLFF
TGTGCCAGCAGTTCCCCCCGTGGGGGTGAGGAAAAACTGTTTTTT
>-|TRBJ1-2|TRBV10-2|few
CASIEGGGSGYGYTF
TGCGCCAGCATAGAGGGAGGGGGTAGTGGCTATGGCTACACCTTC
>-|TRBJ2-7|TRBV20-1|-
CSARGLPLPLGEQYF
TGCAGTGCTAGAGGGCTTCCATTACCTCTTGGGGAGCAGTACTTC
>-|TRBJ2-7|TRBV19|-
CASSIDNSGAGREQYF
TGTGCCAGTAGTATTGACAACTCGGGGGCAGGTCGCGAGCAGTACTTC
>TRBD1|TRBJ1-1|TRBV5-1|few
CASSTGVAGEAFF
TGCGCCAGCAGCACAGGGGTGGCGGGTGAAGCTTTCTTT
>-|TRBJ2-5|TRBV28|many
CASSDQGVGEETQYF
TGTGCCAGCAGTGACCAAGGGGTGGGAGAAGAGACCCAGTACTTC
>-|TRBJ1-1|TRBV6-2/TRBV6-3|-
CASSRANTEAFF
TGTGCCAGCAGCCGAGCGAACACTGAAGCTTTCTTT
>TRBD1|TRBJ1-5|TRBV19|-
CASSITGGQSNQPQHF
TGTGCCAGTAGTATTACCGGGGGACAGAGCAATCAGCCCCAGCATTTT
>TRBD1|TRBJ1-1|TRBV20-1|-
CSARDPSGGTNTEAFF
TGCAGTGCTAGAGATCCCTCAGGGGGCACGAACACTGAAGCTTTCTTT
>TRBD1|TRBJ1-3|TRBV13|-
CASSLTGGDGNTIYF
TGTGCCAGCAGCTTAACAGGGGGCGATGGAAACACCATATATTTT
>TRBD1|TRBJ2-7|TRBV14|-
CASSLRTGGNEQYF
TGTGCCAGCAGCCTACGGACAGGGGGAAACGAGCAGTACTTC
>-|TRBJ1-2|TRBV6-2/TRBV6-3|-
CASSYRPGGRYDGYTF
TGTGCCAGCAGTTACCGACCTGGAGGGAGGTATGATGGCTACACCTTC
>-|TRBJ1-2|TRBV7-9|many
CASSPRDYGYTF
TGTGCCAGCAGCCCCAGGGATTATGGCTACACCTTC
>-|TRBJ2-7|TRBV7-2|-
CASSLDSGRDEQYF
TGTGCCAGCAGCTTAGATTCAGGAAGGGACGAGCAGTACTTC
>-|TRBJ2-1|TRBV7-2|many
CASSPSLAHNEQFF
TGTGCCAGCAGCCCGTCATTGGCTCACAATGAGCAGTTCTTC
>-|TRBJ2-2|TRBV11-2|few
CASSFGGLGFTGELFF
TGTGCCAGCAGCTTTGGCGGATTAGGGTTCACCGGGGAGCTGTTTTTT
>TRBD2|TRBJ2-2|TRBV29-1|-
CSVGLISGRGTGELFF
TGCAGCGTGGGCCTAATAAGCGGGAGGGGCACCGGGGAGCTGTTTTTT
>-|TRBJ1-4|TRBV6-5|-
CASSYGAGSEKLFF
TGTGCCAGCAGTTACGGGGCAGGGAGTGAAAAACTGTTTTTT
>-|TRBJ2-4|TRBV7-2|few
CASSGTGFRDIQYF
TGTGCCAGCAGCGGAACGGGGTTTCGAGACATTCAGTACTTC
>-|TRBJ1-5|TRBV6-2/TRBV6-3|-
CASSPAAPGTVSQHF
TGTGCCAGCAGCCCCGCGGCACCCGGTACGGTGTCCCAGCATTTT
>-|TRBJ1-3|TRBV20-1|-
CSASRGGSSGNTIYF
TGCAGTGCTTCCCGGGGAGGGAGCTCTGGAAACACCATATATTTT
>TRBD1|TRBJ1-1|TRBV20-1|-
CSAPPGGLNTEAFF
TGCAGTGCTCCCCCAGGGGGTTTGAACACTGAAGCTTTCTTT
>TRBD2|TRBJ2-3|TRBV10-3|-
CATRTSQTTDTQYF
TGTGCCACCCGGACTAGCCAGACCACAGATACGCAGTATTTT
>-|TRBJ1-5|TRBV7-3|few
CASSSIYGVNQPQHF
TGTGCCAGCAGCTCTATTTATGGGGTAAATCAGCCCCAGCATTTT
>-|TRBJ2-1|TRBV28|-
CASSFTRSREQFF
TGTGCCAGCAGTTTCACACGGTCTCGGGAGCAGTTCTTC
>-|TRBJ1-6|TRBV30|few
CAWSATGRGNSPLHF
TGTGCCTGGAGTGCCACGGGCAGGGGCAATTCACCCCTCCACTTT
>TRBD1|TRBJ1-1|TRBV2|many
CASRGFRDRDQAFF
TGTGCCAGCAGAGGTTTCCGGGACAGGGATCAAGCTTTCTTT
>-|TRBJ2-5|TRBV4-3|-
CASSQDYGGETQYF
TGCGCCAGCAGCCAAGATTATGGGGGTGAGACCCAGTACTTC
>-|TRBJ2-7|TRBV2|many
CASVYSGSYEQYF
TGTGCCAGCGTCTACAGCGGGTCCTACGAGCAGTACTTC
>TRBD1|TRBJ1-4|TRBV5-1|-
CASSLTGTANEKLFF
TGCGCCAGCAGCTTGACCGGGACAGCTAATGAAAAACTGTTTTTT
>TRBD1|TRBJ1-4|TRBV12-3/TRBV12-4|-
CASSFPGGGEELFF
TGTGCCAGCAGTTTTCCAGGGGGAGGTGAAGAACTGTTTTTT
>-|TRBJ2-7|TRBV20-1|-
CSARVPPYEQYF
TGCAGTGCTAGAGTCCCCCCCTACGAGCAGTACTTC
>-|TRBJ2-7|TRBV7-2|few
CASSLSLVYEQYF
TGTGCCAGCAGCTTATCCCTTGTCTACGAGCAGTACTTC
>-|TRBJ2-5|TRBV10-3|-
CAISGLDSPAETQYF
TGTGCCATCAGTGGACTGGACAGCCCTGCGGAGACCCAGTACTTC
>-|TRBJ2-5|TRBV24-1|-
CATSALGGSQETQYF
TGTGCCACCAGTGCCCTCGGAGGGAGTCAAGAGACCCAGTACTTC
>TRBD1|TRBJ2-5|TRBV20-1|-
CSARDPRGLGGETQYF
TGCAGTGCTAGAGATCCCAGGGGGCTAGGTGGAGAGACCCAGTACTTC
>TRBD1|TRBJ1-5|TRBV30|few
CAWGGSGGSNQPQHF
TGTGCCTGGGGAGGGTCAGGGGGGAGCAATCAGCCCCAGCATTTT
>TRBD1|TRBJ2-7|TRBV20-1|-
CSASRTGPEQYF
TGCAGTGCTTCGCGGACAGGTCCCGAGCAGTACTTC
>-|TRBJ1-2|TRBV2|many
CASSDKGSGFYGYTF
TGTGCCAGCAGTGATAAGGGCAGTGGTTTCTATGGCTACACCTTC
>-|TRBJ2-1|TRBV7-9|-
CASSLIQYNEQFF
TGTGCCAGCAGCTTAATACAGTACAATGAGCAGTTCTTC
>-|TRBJ1-4|TRBV19|few
CASTPEGRRGEKLFF
TGTGCCAGTACCCCGGAGGGCCGGCGGGGGGAAAAACTGTTTTTT
>-|TRBJ2-6|TRBV5-5|-
CASSLPLGANVLTF
TGTGCCAGCAGCTTACCCCTGGGAGCCAACGTCCTGACTTTC
>-|TRBJ1-6|TRBV20-1|few
CSAEKDSSPLHF
TGCAGTGCAGAGAAGGACAGTTCACCCCTCCACTTT
>-|TRBJ1-4|TRBV10-3|few
CAISESWGLGEKLFF
TGTGCCATCAGTGAGTCTTGGGGCTTGGGAGAAAAACTGTTTTTT
>TRBD2|TRBJ2-7|TRBV5-1|-
CASSFWAGLAGAYEQYF
TGCGCCAGCAGCTTTTGGGCCGGTCTAGCGGGGGCCTACGAGCAGTACTTC
>TRBD1|TRBJ1-5|TRBV6-2/TRBV6-3|-
CASSYGQGGNQPQHF
TGTGCCAGCAGCTACGGACAGGGGGGCAATCAGCCCCAGCATTTT
>-|TRBJ2-6|TRBV5-5|few
CASSWRTVFEASGANVLTF
TGTGCCAGCAGCTGGCGGACAGTCTTCGAAGCCTCTGGGGCCAACGTCCTGACTTTC
>TRBD1|TRBJ2-7|TRBV3-1|few
CASSRDRGSPYEQYF
TGTGCCAGCAGCCGAGACAGGGGGTCACCCTACGAGCAGTACTTC
>-|TRBJ2-7|TRBV7-2|many
CASSLVGTSPLYPHEQYF
TGTGCCAGCAGCTTAGTCGGAACTAGTCCCCTTTACCCCCACGAGCAGTACTTC
>-|TRBJ2-1|TRBV7-2|-
CASSFGLHSEQFF
TGTGCCAGCAGCTTTGGGCTGCATAGTGAGCAGTTCTTC
>-|TRBJ1-6|TRBV14|-
CASSQEISPLHF
TGTGCCAGCAGCCAAGAGATATCACCCCTCCACTTT
>-|TRBJ1-6|TRBV30|-
CACPTGKLNSPLHF
TGTGCCTGCCCCACAGGGAAACTTAATTCACCCCTCCACTTT
>-|TRBJ1-1|TRBV6-1|many
CASSPLRRNTEAFF
TGTGCCAGCAGCCCACTGAGAAGGAACACTGAAGCTTTCTTT
>TRBD1|TRBJ2-2|TRBV4-1|-
CASSQGRTGYTGELFF
TGCGCCAGCAGCCAAGGCAGGACAGGGTATACCGGAGAGCTGTTTTTT
>-|TRBJ1-6|TRBV27|many
CASSLSGVDSPLHF
TGTGCCAGCAGTTTATCAGGGGTTGATTCACCCCTCCACTTT
>TRBD1|TRBJ1-2|TRBV18|few
CASSAGQGVYYGYTF
TGTGCCAGCTCAGCGGGACAGGGGGTCTACTATGGCTACACCTTC